This T cell receptor beta chain was found in a study of blood T cell repertoires in COVID-19. The overall study: The cDNA or gDNA used as material had been derived from T cells, B-cell-depleted T cells, or PBMCs.

Trimming took off 3 bases at V and 3 bases at J, with 11 bases between the two ends. Per the germline V gene, CDR1 is MNHEY and CDR2 is SMNVEV (reference sequence). CDR3 size: 15 residues. Authors' processing steps: Researchers report that nucleated cell counts were estimated from reference gene primer amplification. TCRdb keeps only in-frame clones here, not all; method: immunoSEQ multiplex PCR. Clone size and V and J calls were adopted from that table, with D and trimming inferred from the DNA. The sample includes more than 95,000 clones, about 70% of them seen just once. The receptor was isolated from a man aged 55 to 70 with acute or convalescent COVID-19. This chain links TRBV27 with TRBJ1-4; maybe TRBD1 (6 bases). Input material: peripheral blood. The CDR3 is CASSFNRAPNEKLFF. The CDR3 DNA reads as TGTGCCAGCAGTTTTAACAGGGCTCCTAATGAAAAACTGTTTTTT.